This TCR beta chain is drawn from a study of blood T cell repertoires in COVID-19. Study as a whole: Samples of COVID-19 (acute and convalescent) were obtained from the United States, Italy and Spain. T cells, B-cell-depleted T cells, or PBMCs supplied cDNA or gDNA.

In the source study's methods: Reference gene primers were amplified, and this amplification served to estimate nucleated cell counts. Only in-frame clones appear in the TCRdb table, and some are missing; sequencing was by immunoSEQ multiplex PCR. The DNA gave D and trimming, while V, J and clone size come from that table. Of 57,000 or so clones listed, 70% to 85% are singletons. This CDR3 is built from 17 residues. The trim removed 0 bases at V and 4 bases at J, leaving 8 bases unmatched. Germline V gene lookup returns CDR1 LNHDA and CDR2 SQIVND (reference sequence). The rearrangement joins TRBV19 to TRBJ2-3; the match to TRBD1 covers 9 bases. Material: peripheral blood. The sequence was collected from a woman over 75 with active or convalescent COVID-19. In DNA form, the CDR3 reads TGTGCCAGTAGTATAGATGCACCGGGACAGGGTGCAGATACGCAGTATTTT. It specifies CASSIDAPGQGADTQYF.